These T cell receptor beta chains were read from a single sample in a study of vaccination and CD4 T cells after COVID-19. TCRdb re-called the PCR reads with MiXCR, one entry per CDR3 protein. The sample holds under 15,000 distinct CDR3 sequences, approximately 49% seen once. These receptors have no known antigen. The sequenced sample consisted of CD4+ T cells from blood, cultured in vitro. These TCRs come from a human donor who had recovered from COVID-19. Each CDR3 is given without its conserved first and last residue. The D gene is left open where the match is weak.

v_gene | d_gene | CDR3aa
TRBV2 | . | ASRDQGPPQETQY
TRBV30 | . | AWSVSRNEQF
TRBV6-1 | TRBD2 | ASSESLAGVYEQY
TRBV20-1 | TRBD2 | SAPIPGAGDQETQY
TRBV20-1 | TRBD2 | SARTLAVFTDTQY
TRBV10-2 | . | ASSTSTGGIGQPQH
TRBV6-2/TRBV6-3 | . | ASSYQGRGGYT
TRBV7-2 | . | ASSFEVRRDTQY
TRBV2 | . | ASSVSLGKAGY
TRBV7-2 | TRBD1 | ASSSDRGNYGYT
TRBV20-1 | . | SARTGPQETQY
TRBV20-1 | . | SATPGGSRGSYEQY